The 21 T cell receptor beta chains presented below share a single source sample, sequenced in a study of cytomegalovirus exposure and HLA in healthy donors. Method: immunoSEQ multiplex PCR; TCRdb's copy keeps in-frame clones and lacks some. The table records about 98,000 clones, roughly 89% of them present only once. Sequenced material: PBMCs. These receptors originate from a woman in her twenties or thirties in good health and CMV-seronegative.

This clone was seen only once. This chain uses TRBV4-3 with TRBJ1-5, with D maybe TRBD1 (5 bases). V dropped 1 base and J dropped 3 bases, with 10 bases sitting between them. Looked up from germline, CDR1 is LGHNA and CDR2 is YSLEER. This CDR3 spans 15 amino acids. CDR3 DNA sequence: TGCGCCAGCAGCCAAGTCCCAGGGCTCAATCAGCCCCAGCATTTT. Amino acid sequence: CASSQVPGLNQPQHF.

The CDR3 coding sequence is TGCGCCAGCAGCCACTGGCGGACAGGGGGAGGTAACGTTGCGCCCGGGGAGCTGTTTTTT. Amino acids: CASSHWRTGGGNVAPGELFF. This chain uses TRBV4-3 with TRBJ2-2; TRBD1 matches 10 bases. The V gene end was trimmed by 3 bases and the J gene end by 6 bases; junction bases not matched to a gene: 19. Germline V gene sequence: CDR1 LGHNA, CDR2 YSLEER. The CDR3 length is 20 residues.

The chain recombines TRBV2 with TRBJ1-5; D not resolved. Trimming shortened V by 6 bases and J by 5 bases, and 11 bases separated the two germline ends. Germline lookup yields CDR1 SNHLY and CDR2 FYNNEI. There are 13 residues in the CDR3. DNA of the CDR3: TGTGCCAGCAGCCAATTCGAGGATCAGCCCCAGCATTTT. Translating gives CASSQFEDQPQHF.

This chain joins TRBV4-1 and TRBJ2-7, with 8 bases aligning to TRBD2. There are 14 residues in the CDR3. V lost 5 bases, J lost 2 bases, and 5 bases stayed unmatched. In germline, CDR1 is MGHRA, CDR2 YSYEKL. The CDR3 DNA reads as TGCGCCAGCAGCATTTCGGGGGGGGCCTACGAGCAGTACTTC. Its protein is CASSISGGAYEQYF.

The chain links TRBV7-8 to TRBJ1-2; TRBD1 matches 12 bases. The CDR3 runs 15 residues. J gave up 4 bases and V 5 bases, and 5 bases lay outside the gene matches. In germline, CDR1 is SGHVS, CDR2 FQNEAQ. The DNA for the CDR3 is TGTGCCAGCAGCACAGGGACAGGGGGCTTCTATGGCTACACCTTC. Translation gives CASSTGTGGFYGYTF.

V gene TRBV14 combines with J gene TRBJ2-3; the D gene is possibly TRBD2 (6 bases). Trimming left V 0 bases short and J 5 bases short, with 15 bases between. CDR1 and CDR2 (germline): SGHDN, FVKESK. The CDR3 consists of 16 residues. The CDR3: CASSQDLMEGLDTQYF. The CDR3, as DNA: TGTGCCAGCAGCCAAGATTTGATGGAGGGCTTAGATACGCAGTATTTT.

The CDR3 protein is CAITTGYGYTF. The CDR3 nucleotides are TGTGCCATCACGACAGGGTATGGCTACACCTTC. The V call is TRBV10-3, the J call TRBJ1-2; 7 bases fit TRBD1. Per germline, CDR1 ENHRY and CDR2 SYGVKD. The trim removed 7 bases at V and 5 bases at J, leaving 1 base unmatched. The CDR3 consists of 11 residues.

The gene calls are TRBV10-3 and TRBJ2-2; D might be TRBD2 (7 bases). Deletions cut 4 bases from V and 3 bases from J, with 15 bases between. CDR1 ENHRY and CDR2 SYGVKD come from the germline V gene. This CDR3 region has 16 residues. CDR3 sequence reads: CAISVGGARYTGELFF. CDR3 sequence (DNA): TGTGCCATCAGTGTAGGGGGGGCACGTTACACCGGGGAGCTGTTTTTT.

The V gene is TRBV6-1, the J gene TRBJ2-3; D call uncertain. The germline gives CDR1 MNHNS, CDR2 SASEGT. Trimming removed 6 bases from V and 3 bases from J, with 4 bases in between. The CDR3 spans 11 residues. CDR3 DNA: TGTGCCAGCAGCCGGACAGATACGCAGTATTTT. This codes for CASSRTDTQYF.

V and J are TRBV7-3 and TRBJ2-5; a possible D gene is TRBD2 (6 bases). The germline V gene has CDR1 SGHTA and CDR2 FQGTGA. The V gene lost 5 bases and the J gene lost 1 base, with 26 bases spanning the gap. This CDR3 comprises 19 residues. CDR3 region: CASSPNPIFAGIAQETQYF. CDR3 nucleotide sequence: TGTGCCAGCAGCCCGAACCCGATTTTTGCGGGGATTGCCCAAGAGACCCAGTACTTC.

The chain recombines TRBV9 with TRBJ1-6; no firm D call. This CDR3 has 17 residues. The ends were cut back, 0 bases at V and 6 bases at J, with 16 bases in the middle. Per germline, CDR1 SGDLS and CDR2 YYNGEE. The CDR3, as DNA: TGTGCCAGCAGCGTAGGTCGTCGGGGTATCGGTAATTCACCCCTCCACTTT. As protein: CASSVGRRGIGNSPLHF.

The chain joins TRBV29-1 to TRBJ2-5; 10 bases match TRBD1. The CDR3 is made up of 14 amino acids. The ends lost 3 bases at V and 4 bases at J; junction bases unmatched: 5. Germline CDR1 reads SQVTM; CDR2 reads ANQGSEA. The chain's CDR3 is CSVERGQGGETQYF. As DNA, the CDR3 is TGCAGCGTTGAGAGAGGACAGGGGGGAGAGACCCAGTACTTC.

The V and J genes are TRBV2 and TRBJ2-1; no firm D call. CDR1 is SNHLY and CDR2 is FYNNEI in the germline V gene. CDR3 length: 14 amino acids. V was trimmed by 3 bases and J by 10 bases, leaving 16 bases between them. In nucleotides, the CDR3 is TGTGCCAGCAGTGACACTATGAAGTTCGAGGAGCAGTTCTTC. Protein product: CASSDTMKFEEQFF. The whole variable domain, remainder taken from reference TRBV2 and TRBJ2-1, is EPEVTQTPSHQVTQMGQEVILRCVPISNHLYFYWYRQILGQKVEFLVSFYNNEISEKSEIFDDQFSVERPDGSNFTLKIRSTKLEDSAMYFCASSDTMKFEEQFFGPGTRLTVL.

The J gene is TRBJ2-7, the V gene TRBV5-1; possibly TRBD2 for D (6 bases). The CDR3 consists of 14 residues. V was shortened by 4 bases and J by 3 bases, with 14 bases between the two germline ends. Germline values: CDR1 SGHRS, CDR2 YFSETQ. CDR3 protein: CASSTGRTNYEQYF. The CDR3 DNA reads as TGCGCCAGCAGCACCGGACGGACTAACTACGAGCAGTACTTC.

The genes are TRBV11-3 and TRBJ2-5, with TRBD1 matching 7 bases. Trimming cost V 5 bases and J 5 bases; bases outside gene matches: 8. This CDR3 is 14 amino acids long. Germline assignment: CDR1 SGHNT and CDR2 YENEEA. CDR3 sequence: CASSPKGASETQYF. The CDR3 region has the DNA TGTGCCAGCAGCCCGAAGGGGGCGAGTGAGACCCAGTACTTC.

The chain employs TRBV15 and TRBJ1-2, with 7 bases that match TRBD1. V dropped 0 bases and J dropped 13; count of bases not matched to a gene: 14. This CDR3 has 15 residues. Per germline, CDR1 LNHNV and CDR2 YYDKDF (reference sequence). CDR3 sequence reads: CATSRDKRAEGAFTF. The CDR3 DNA reads TGTGCCACCAGCAGAGATAAACGAGCAGAGGGGGCATTCACCTTC.

The chain links TRBV7-9 to TRBJ1-5; no clear D. The CDR3 has 13 residues. V was cut by 6 bases and J by 1 base, with 7 bases left in between. CDR1 SEHNR and CDR2 FQNEAQ come from the germline V gene (reference sequence). CDR3 DNA: TGTGCCAGCAGTTGGGCGAGCAATCAGCCCCAGCATTTT. Amino acid sequence: CASSWASNQPQHF.

The chain joins TRBV28 to TRBJ2-2; D not resolved. The ends were cut back, 2 bases at V and 6 bases at J, with 7 bases in the middle. This CDR3 is built from 13 residues. Germline CDR1 is MDHEN and CDR2 is SYDVKM. CDR3 protein: CASSLGSPGELFF. Here the CDR3 DNA reads TGTGCCAGCAGTTTAGGCTCGCCCGGGGAGCTGTTTTTT.

This chain connects TRBV19 to TRBJ2-5; the D gene is possibly TRBD2 (7 bases). There are 18 residues in the CDR3. V lost 6 bases and J lost 4, with 27 bases in between. CDR1 and CDR2 (germline): LNHDA, SQIVND (reference sequence). The CDR3 nucleotides read TGTGCCAGTAGGAGATGGGGTATTGACGGGGGGCGCGGAGAGACCCAGTACTTC. Residues: CASRRWGIDGGRGETQYF.

This clone was detected a few times. The rearrangement links TRBV6-1 to TRBJ2-7; tentatively, D is TRBD1 (5 bases). This CDR3 is 15 amino acids long. Germline-derived CDR1 and CDR2 are MNHNS and SASEGT. V lost 3 bases to trimming and J lost 0 bases, with 12 bases between them. The DNA for the CDR3 is TGTGCCAGCAGTGAGAGGCAGGGAATCTCCTACGAGCAGTACTTC. It translates to CASSERQGISYEQYF.

The chain links TRBV6-5 to TRBJ2-5; D perhaps matches TRBD2 (6 bases). The V and J ends lost 5 bases and 4 bases respectively, with 14 bases between them. This CDR3 is 14 amino acids long. CDR1 MNHEY and CDR2 SVGAGI come from the germline V gene. CDR3 loop: CASSRGLGGETQYF. DNA for the CDR3: TGTGCCAGCAGTCGGGGACTGGGGGGAGAGACCCAGTACTTC.